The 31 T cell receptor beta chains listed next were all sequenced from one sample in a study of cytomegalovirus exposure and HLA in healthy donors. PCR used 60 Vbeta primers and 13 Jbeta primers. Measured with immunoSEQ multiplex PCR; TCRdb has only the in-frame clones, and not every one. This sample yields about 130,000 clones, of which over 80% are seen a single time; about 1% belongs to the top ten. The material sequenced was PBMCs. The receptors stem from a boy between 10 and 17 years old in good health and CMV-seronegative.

CDR3 sequence: CASSDYGRGSVYNEQFF. In nucleotides, the CDR3 is TGTGCCAGCAGTGACTACGGCAGGGGGTCCGTATACAATGAGCAGTTCTTC. The rearrangement uses TRBV6-1 and TRBJ2-1; 7 bases agree with TRBD1. The CDR3 loop spans 17 amino acids. Germline trimming cut 3 bases from V and 4 bases from J; bases unmatched to any gene: 12. Germline CDR1 and CDR2: MNHNS and SASEGT.

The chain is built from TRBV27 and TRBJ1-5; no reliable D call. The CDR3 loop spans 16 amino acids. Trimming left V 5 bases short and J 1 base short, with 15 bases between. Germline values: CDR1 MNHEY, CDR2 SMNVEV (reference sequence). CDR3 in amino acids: CASSPREDGSNQPQHF. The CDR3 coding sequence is TGTGCCAGCAGTCCAAGGGAGGACGGAAGCAATCAGCCCCAGCATTTT.

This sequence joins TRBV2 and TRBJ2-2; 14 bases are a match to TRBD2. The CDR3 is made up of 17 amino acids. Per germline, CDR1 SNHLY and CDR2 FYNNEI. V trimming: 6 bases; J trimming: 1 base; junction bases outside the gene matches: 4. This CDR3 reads CASRAGLAGENTGELFF. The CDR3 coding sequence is TGTGCCAGCAGGGCGGGACTAGCGGGAGAGAACACCGGGGAGCTGTTTTTT.

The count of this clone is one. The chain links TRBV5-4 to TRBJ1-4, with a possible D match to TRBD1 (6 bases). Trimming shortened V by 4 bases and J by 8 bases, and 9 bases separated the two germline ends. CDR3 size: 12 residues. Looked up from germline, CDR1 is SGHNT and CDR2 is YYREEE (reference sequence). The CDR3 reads CASSQQGEKLFF. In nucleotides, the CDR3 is TGTGCCAGCAGCCAACAGGGAGAAAAACTGTTTTTT.

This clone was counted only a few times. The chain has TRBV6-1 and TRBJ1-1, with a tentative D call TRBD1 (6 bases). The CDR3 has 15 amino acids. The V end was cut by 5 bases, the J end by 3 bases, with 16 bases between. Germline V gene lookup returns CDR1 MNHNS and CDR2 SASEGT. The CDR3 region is CASSRRASGDTEAFF. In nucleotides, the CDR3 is TGTGCCAGCAGTCGCCGGGCCTCAGGGGACACTGAAGCTTTCTTT.

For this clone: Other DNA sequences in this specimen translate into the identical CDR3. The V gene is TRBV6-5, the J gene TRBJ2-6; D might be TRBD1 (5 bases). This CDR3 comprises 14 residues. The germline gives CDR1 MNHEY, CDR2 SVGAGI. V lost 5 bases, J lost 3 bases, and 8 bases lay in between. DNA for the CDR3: TGTGCCAGCAGTCGGCAGGGTGGGGCCAACGTCCTGACTTTC. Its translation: CASSRQGGANVLTF.

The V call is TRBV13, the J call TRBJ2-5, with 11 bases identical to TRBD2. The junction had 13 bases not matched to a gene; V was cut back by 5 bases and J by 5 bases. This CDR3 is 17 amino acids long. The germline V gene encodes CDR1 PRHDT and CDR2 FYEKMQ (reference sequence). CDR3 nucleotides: TGTGCCAGCAGCCCCCCTGGACTAGCGGGCGGGGGGGAGACCCAGTACTTC. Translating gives CASSPPGLAGGGETQYF.

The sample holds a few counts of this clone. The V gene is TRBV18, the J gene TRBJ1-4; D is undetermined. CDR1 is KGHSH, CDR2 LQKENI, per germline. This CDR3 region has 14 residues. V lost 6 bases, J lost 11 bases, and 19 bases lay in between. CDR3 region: CASSLALSSGKLFF. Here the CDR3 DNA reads TGTGCCAGCTCCCTCGCGCTTTCGTCGGGTAAACTGTTTTTT.

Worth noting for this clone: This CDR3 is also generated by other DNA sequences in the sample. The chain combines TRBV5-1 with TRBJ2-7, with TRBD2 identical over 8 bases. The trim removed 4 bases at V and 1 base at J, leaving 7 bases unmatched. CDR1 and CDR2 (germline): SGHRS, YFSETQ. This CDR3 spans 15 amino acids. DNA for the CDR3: TGCGCCAGCAGCCCCCTGGCGGGGGGTTCCTACGAGCAGTACTTC. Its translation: CASSPLAGGSYEQYF.

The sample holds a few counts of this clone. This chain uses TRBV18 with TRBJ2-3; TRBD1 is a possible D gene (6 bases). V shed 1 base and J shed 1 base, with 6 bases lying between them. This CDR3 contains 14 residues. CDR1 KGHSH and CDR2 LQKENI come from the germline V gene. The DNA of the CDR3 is TGTGCCAGCTCACCACGACAGGGCACAGATACGCAGTATTTT. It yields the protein CASSPRQGTDTQYF.

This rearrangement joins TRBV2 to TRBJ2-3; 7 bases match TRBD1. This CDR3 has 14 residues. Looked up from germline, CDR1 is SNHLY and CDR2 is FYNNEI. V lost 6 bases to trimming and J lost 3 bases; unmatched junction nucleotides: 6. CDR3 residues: CASSLTGTTDTQYF. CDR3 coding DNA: TGTGCCAGCAGCCTGACAGGGACGACAGATACGCAGTATTTT.

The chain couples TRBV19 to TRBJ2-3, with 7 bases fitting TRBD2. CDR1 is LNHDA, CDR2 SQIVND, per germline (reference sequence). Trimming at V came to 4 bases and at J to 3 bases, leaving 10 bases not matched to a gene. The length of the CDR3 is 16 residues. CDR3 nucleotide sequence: TGTGCCAGTAGTACACGGCCTGTCGGGAGGACAGATACGCAGTATTTT. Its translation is CASSTRPVGRTDTQYF.

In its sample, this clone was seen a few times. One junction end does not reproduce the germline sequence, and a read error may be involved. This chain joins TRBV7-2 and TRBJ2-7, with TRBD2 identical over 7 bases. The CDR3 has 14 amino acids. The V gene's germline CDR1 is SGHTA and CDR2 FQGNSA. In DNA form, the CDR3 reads TGTGCCAACAGCTCCGGGGGAGGGGCTTACGAGCAGTACTTC. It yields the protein CANSSGGGAYEQYF.

The CDR3 reads CATNGGLAVNTGELFF. The DNA for the CDR3 is TGTGCCACAAATGGGGGACTAGCGGTGAACACCGGGGAGCTGTTTTTT. This chain links TRBV5-4 with TRBJ2-2; 11 nucleotides align to TRBD2. Germline CDR1 reads SGHNT; CDR2 reads YYREEE (reference sequence). V shed 9 bases and J 1 base; nucleotides not matched to a gene: 8. There are 16 residues in the CDR3.

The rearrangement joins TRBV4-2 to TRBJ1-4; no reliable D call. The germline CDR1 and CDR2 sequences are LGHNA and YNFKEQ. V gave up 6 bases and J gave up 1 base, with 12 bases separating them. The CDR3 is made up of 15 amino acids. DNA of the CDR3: TGTGCCAGCAGGACCGGGCGGGGAACTAATGAAAAACTGTTTTTT. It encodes CASRTGRGTNEKLFF.

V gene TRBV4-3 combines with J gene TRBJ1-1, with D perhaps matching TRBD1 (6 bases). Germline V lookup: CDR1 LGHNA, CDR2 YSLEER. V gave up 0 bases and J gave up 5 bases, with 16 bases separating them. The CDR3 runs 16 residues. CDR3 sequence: CASSQDYGGGRTEAFF. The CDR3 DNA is TGCGCCAGCAGCCAAGATTATGGGGGCGGAAGGACTGAAGCTTTCTTT.

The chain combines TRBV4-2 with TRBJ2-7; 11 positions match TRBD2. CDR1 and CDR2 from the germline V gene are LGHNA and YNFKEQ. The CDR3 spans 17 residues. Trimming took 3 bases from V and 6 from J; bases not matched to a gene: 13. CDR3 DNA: TGTGCCAGCAGCCAGCCTGAGGGGTCTAGCGGGAGGCGCGAGCAGTACTTC. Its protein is CASSQPEGSSGRREQYF.

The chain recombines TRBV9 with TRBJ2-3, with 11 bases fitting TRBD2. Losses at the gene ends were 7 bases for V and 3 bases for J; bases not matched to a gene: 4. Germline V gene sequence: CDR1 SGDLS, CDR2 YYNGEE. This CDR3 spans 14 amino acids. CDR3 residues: CASGRLAGTDTQYF. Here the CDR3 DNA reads TGTGCCAGCGGCCGACTAGCGGGGACAGATACGCAGTATTTT. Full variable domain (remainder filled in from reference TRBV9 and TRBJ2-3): DSGVTQTPKHLITATGQRVTLRCSPRSGDLSVYWYQQSLDQGLQFLIQYYNGEERAKGNILERFSAQQFPDLHSELNLSSLELGDSALYFCASGRLAGTDTQYFGPGTRLTVL.

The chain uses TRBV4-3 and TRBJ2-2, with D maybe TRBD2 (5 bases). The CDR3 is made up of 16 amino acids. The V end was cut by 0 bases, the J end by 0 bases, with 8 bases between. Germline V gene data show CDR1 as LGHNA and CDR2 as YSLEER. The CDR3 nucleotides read TGCGCCAGCAGCCAAGAGCCGGGATCGAACACCGGGGAGCTGTTTTTT. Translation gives CASSQEPGSNTGELFF.

CDR3 bases: TGTGCCTGCATACACAGGGGGCACAGTGGCTACACCTTC. As protein: CACIHRGHSGYTF. The chain is built from TRBV30 and TRBJ1-2, with 9 nucleotides matching TRBD1. J gave up 7 bases and V 6 bases, and 9 bases lay outside the gene matches. Germline loops: CDR1 GTSNPN, CDR2 SVGIG (reference sequence). CDR3 length equals 13 residues.

The DNA of the CDR3 is TGTGCCAGCAGTGAAAGGGGGCCCACCGGGGAGCTGTTTTTT. This translates into CASSERGPTGELFF. This rearrangement joins TRBV2 to TRBJ2-2, with 7 bases fitting TRBD1. The V gene's germline CDR1 is SNHLY and CDR2 FYNNEI. CDR3 size: 14 residues. V shed 2 bases, J shed 4 bases, and the junction held 1 base outside the gene matches.

The CDR3 nucleotides read TGTGCCAGCACCCCCGGGGGAGAGGGCTACGAGCAGTACTTC. Its protein is CASTPGGEGYEQYF. The chain recombines TRBV6-5 with TRBJ2-7; possible D gene TRBD2, 6 bases. The germline CDR1 and CDR2 sequences are MNHEY and SVGAGI. The CDR3 is made up of 14 amino acids. Trimming left V 7 bases short and J 3 bases short, with 16 bases between.

The CDR3, as DNA: TGTGCCAGTAGTATAACAGGCCCCAATGAGCAGTTCTTC. Its translation is CASSITGPNEQFF. The chain combines TRBV19 with TRBJ2-1, with D possibly matching TRBD1 (5 bases). V was pared by 2 bases and J by 6 bases, with 8 bases between. This CDR3 spans 13 amino acids. CDR1 and CDR2 from the germline V gene are LNHDA and SQIVND (reference sequence). The variable domain in full, completed from reference TRBV19 and TRBJ2-1, reads DGGITQSPKYLFRKEGQNVTLSCEQNLNHDAMYWYRQDPGQGLRLIYYSQIVNDFQKGDIAEGYSVSREKKESFPLTVTSAQKNPTAFYLCASSITGPNEQFFGPGTRLTVL.

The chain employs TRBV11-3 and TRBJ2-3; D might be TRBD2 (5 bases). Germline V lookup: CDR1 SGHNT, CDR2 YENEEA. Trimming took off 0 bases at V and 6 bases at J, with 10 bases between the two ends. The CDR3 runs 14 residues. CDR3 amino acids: CASSLDFRRDTQYF. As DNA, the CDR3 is TGTGCCAGCAGCTTAGATTTTAGGAGGGATACGCAGTATTTT.

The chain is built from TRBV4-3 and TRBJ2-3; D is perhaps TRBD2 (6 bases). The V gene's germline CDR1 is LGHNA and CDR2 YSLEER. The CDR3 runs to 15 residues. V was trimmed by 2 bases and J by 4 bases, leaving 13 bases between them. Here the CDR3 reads CASSQTGSKADTQYF. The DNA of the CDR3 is TGCGCCAGCAGCCAAACCGGGAGCAAAGCAGATACGCAGTATTTT.

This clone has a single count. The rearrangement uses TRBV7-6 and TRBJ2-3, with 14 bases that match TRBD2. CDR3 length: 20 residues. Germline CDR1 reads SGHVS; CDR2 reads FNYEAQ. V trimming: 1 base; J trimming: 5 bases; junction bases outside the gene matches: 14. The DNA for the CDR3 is TGTGCCAGCAGCTTAGAGAAACCGGGACTAGCGGGAGCCAGTGGAGATACGCAGTATTTT. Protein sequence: CASSLEKPGLAGASGDTQYF. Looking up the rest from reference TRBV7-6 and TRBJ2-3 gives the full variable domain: GAGVSQSPRYKVTKRGQDVALRCDPISGHVSLYWYRQALGQGPEFLTYFNYEAQQDKSGLPNDRFSAERPEGSISTLTIQRTEQRDSAMYRCASSLEKPGLAGASGDTQYFGPGTRLTVL.

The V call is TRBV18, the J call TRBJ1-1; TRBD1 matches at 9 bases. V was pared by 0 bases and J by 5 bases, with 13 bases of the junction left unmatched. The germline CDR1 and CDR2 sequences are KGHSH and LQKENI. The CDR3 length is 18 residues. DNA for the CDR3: TGTGCCAGCTCACCACCTACCATCAGGGGGACAGGGCGGACTGAAGCTTTCTTT. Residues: CASSPPTIRGTGRTEAFF.

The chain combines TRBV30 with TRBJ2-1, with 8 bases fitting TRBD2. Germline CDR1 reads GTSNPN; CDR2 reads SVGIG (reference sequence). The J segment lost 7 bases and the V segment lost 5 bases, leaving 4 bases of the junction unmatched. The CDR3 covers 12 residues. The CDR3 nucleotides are TGTGCCTGGGCGGGAGGTTATAATGAGCAGTTCTTC. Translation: CAWAGGYNEQFF.

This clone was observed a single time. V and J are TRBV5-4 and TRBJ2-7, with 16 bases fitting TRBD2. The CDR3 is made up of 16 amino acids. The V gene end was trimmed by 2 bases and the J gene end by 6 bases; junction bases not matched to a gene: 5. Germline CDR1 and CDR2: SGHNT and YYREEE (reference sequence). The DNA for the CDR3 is TGTGCCAGCAGCTTCGGGACTAGCGGGAGGGCCGGCGAGCAGTACTTC. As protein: CASSFGTSGRAGEQYF.

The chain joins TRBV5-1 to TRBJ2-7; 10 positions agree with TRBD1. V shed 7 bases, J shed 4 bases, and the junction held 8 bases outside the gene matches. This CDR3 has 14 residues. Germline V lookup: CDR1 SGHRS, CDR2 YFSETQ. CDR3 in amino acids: CASGGGTGEYEQYF. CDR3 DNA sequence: TGCGCCAGCGGGGGGGGGACAGGGGAATACGAGCAGTACTTC.

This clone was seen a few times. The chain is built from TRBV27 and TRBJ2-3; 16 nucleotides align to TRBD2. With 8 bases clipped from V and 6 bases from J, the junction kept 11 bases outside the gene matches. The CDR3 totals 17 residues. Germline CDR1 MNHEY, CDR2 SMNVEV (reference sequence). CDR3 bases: TGTGCCAGCGCCTCCTCCCCGGGACTAGCGGGAGGGGATACGCAGTATTTT. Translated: CASASSPGLAGGDTQYF.